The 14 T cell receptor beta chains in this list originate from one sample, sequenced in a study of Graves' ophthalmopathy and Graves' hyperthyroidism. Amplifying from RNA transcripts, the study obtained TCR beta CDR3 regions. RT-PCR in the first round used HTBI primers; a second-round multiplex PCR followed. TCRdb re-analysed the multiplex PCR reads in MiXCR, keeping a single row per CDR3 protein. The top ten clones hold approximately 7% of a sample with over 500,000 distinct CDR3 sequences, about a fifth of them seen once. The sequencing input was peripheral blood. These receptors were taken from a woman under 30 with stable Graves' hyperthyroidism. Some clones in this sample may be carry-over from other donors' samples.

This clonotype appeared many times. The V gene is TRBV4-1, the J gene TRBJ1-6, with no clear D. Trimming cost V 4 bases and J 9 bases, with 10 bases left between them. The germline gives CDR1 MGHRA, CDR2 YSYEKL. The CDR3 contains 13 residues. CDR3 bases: TGCGCCAGCAGCCCTCTGCCCACTTCACCCCTCCACTTT. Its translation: CASSPLPTSPLHF.

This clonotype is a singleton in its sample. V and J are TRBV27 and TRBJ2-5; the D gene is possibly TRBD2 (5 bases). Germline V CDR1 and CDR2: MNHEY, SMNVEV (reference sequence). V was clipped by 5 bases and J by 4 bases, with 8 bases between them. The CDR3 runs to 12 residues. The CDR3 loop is CASSMDSETQYF. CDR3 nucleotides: TGTGCCAGCAGTATGGACTCAGAGACCCAGTACTTC.

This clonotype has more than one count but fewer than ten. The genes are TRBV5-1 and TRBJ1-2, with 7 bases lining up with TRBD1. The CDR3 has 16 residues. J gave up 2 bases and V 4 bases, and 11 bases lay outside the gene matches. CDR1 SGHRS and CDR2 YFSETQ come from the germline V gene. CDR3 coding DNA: TGCGCCAGCAGCGAAGGGACAGCGGAAATAAACTATGGCTACACCTTC. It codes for CASSEGTAEINYGYTF.

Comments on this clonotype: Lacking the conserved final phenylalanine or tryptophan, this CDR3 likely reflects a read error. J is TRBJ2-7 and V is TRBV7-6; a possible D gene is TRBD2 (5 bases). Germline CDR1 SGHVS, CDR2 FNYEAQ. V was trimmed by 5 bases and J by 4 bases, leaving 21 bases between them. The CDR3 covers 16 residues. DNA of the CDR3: TGTGCCAGCAGCCCCGGCCGAGGGCAGGAAAAATACGAGCAGTACTGC. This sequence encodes CASSPGRGQEKYEQYC.

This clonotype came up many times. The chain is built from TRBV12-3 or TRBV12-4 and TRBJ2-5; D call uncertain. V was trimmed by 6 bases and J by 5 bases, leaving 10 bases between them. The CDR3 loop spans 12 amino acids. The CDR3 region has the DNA TGTGCCAGCAGCCTCCGGGTGGAGACCCAGTACTTC. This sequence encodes CASSLRVETQYF.

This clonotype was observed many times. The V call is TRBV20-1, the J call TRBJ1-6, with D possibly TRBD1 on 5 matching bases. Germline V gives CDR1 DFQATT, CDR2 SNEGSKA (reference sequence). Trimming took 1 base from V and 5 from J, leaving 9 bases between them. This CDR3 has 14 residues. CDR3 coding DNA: TGCAGTGCTAGAGCCCGGGACCATAATTCACCCCTCCACTTT. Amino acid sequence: CSARARDHNSPLHF.

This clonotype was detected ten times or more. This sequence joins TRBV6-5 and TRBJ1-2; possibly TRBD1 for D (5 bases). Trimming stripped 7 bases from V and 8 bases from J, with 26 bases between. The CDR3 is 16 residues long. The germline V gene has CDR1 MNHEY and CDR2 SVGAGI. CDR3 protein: CASTNGGTLAVGGYTF. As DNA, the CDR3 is TGTGCCAGCACCAACGGGGGGACCCTCGCCGTCGGGGGCTACACCTTC.

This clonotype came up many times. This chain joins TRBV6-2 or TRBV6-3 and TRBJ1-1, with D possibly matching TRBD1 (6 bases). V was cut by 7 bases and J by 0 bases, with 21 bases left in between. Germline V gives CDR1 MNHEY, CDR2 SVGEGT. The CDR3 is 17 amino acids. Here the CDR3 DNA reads TGTGCCAGCACCCCGGGGGCGGGACGGACACTGAACACTGAAGCTTTCTTT. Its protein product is CASTPGAGRTLNTEAFF.

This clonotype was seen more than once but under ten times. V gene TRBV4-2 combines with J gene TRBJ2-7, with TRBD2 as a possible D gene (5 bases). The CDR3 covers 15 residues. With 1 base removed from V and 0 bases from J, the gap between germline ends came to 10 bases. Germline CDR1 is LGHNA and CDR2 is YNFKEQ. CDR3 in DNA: TGTGCCAGCAGCCAAGGGTCTAGCTCCTCCTACGAGCAGTACTTC. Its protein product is CASSQGSSSSYEQYF.

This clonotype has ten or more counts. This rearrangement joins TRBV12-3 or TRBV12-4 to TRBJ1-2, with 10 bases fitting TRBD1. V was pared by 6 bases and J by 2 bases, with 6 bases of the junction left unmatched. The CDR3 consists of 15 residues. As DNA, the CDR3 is TGTGCCAGCAGGGGACAGGGGTGGGGGAACTATGGCTACACCTTC. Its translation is CASRGQGWGNYGYTF.

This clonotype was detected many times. CDR3 sequence (DNA): TGCGCCAGCAGCTTGGAGCTGCGGTCGACCGGGGAGCTGTTTTTT. Translation: CASSLELRSTGELFF. The rearrangement uses TRBV5-1 and TRBJ2-2; D is undetermined. CDR3 length: 15 amino acids. The germline gives CDR1 SGHRS, CDR2 YFSETQ. Trimming removed 0 bases at V and 5 bases at J, with 11 bases between.

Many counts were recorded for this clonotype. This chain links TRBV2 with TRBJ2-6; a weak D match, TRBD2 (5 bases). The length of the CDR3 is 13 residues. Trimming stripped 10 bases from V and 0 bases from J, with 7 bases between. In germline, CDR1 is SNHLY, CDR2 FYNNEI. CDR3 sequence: CATLASGANVLTF. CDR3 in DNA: TGTGCCACCCTAGCCTCTGGGGCCAACGTCCTGACTTTC.

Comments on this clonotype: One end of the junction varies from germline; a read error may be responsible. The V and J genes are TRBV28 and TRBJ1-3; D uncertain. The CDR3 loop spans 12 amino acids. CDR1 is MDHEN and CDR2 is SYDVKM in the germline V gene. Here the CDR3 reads CARSFWGNTIYF. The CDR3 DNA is TGTGCCAGGAGTTTTTGGGGAAACACCATATATTTT.

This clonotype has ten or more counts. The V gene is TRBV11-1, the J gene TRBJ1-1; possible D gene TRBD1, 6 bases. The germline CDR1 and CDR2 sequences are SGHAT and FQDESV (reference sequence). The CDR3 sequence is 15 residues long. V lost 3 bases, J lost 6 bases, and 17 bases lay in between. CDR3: CASSFDGGAEAEAFF. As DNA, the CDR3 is TGTGCCAGCAGCTTCGACGGGGGGGCCGAGGCTGAAGCTTTCTTT.